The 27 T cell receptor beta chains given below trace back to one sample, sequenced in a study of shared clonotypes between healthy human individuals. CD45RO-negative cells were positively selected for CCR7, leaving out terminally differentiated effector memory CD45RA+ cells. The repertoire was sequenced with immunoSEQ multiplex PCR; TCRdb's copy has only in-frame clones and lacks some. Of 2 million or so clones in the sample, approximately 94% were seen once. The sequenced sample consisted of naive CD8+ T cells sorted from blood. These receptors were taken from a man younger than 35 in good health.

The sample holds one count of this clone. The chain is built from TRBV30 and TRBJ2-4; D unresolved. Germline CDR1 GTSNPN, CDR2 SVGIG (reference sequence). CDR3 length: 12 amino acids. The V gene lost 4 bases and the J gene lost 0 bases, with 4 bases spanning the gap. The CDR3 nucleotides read TGTGCCTGGACGGGAGCCAAAAACATTCAGTACTTC. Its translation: CAWTGAKNIQYF.

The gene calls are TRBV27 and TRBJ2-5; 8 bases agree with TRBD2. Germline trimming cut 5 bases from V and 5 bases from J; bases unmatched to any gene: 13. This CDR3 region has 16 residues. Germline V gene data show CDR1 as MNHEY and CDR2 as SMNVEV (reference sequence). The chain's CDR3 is CASSPSAGEAFETQYF. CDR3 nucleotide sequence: TGTGCCAGCAGTCCTTCAGCGGGAGAGGCATTTGAGACCCAGTACTTC.

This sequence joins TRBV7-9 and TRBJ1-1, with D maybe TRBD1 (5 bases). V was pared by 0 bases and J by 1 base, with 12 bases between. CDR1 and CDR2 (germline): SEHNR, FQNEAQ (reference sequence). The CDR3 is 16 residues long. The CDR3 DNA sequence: TGTGCCAGCAGCTTAGCGCTAGGAGGGGCGAACACTGAAGCTTTCTTT. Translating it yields CASSLALGGANTEAFF.

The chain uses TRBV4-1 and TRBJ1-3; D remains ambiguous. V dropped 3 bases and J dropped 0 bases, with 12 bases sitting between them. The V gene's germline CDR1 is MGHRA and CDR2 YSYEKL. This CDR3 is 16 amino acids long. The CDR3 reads CASSQKNSYSGNTIYF. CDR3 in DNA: TGCGCCAGCAGCCAGAAGAACTCCTACTCTGGAAACACCATATATTTT.

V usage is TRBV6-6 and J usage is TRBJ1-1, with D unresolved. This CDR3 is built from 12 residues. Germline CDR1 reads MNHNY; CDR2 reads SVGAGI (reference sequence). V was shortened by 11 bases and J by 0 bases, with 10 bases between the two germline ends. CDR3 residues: CAGRDLNTEAFF. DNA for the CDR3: TGTGCCGGCCGAGATCTGAACACTGAAGCTTTCTTT.

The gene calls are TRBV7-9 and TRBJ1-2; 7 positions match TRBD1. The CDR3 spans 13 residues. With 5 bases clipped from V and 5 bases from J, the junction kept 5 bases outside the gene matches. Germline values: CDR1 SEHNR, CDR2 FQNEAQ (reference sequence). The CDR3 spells CASSQTGRYGYTF. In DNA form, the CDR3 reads TGTGCCAGCAGCCAGACAGGGCGGTATGGCTACACCTTC.

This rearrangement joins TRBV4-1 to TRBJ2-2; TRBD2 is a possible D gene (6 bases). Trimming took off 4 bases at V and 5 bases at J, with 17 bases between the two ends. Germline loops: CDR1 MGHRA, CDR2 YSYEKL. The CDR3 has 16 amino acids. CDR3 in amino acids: CASSPPIGGGTGELFF. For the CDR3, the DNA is TGCGCCAGCAGCCCCCCAATCGGGGGTGGGACCGGGGAGCTGTTTTTT.

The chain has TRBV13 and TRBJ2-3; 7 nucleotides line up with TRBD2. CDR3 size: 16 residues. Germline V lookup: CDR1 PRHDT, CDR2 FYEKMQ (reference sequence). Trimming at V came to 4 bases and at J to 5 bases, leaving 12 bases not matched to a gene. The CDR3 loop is CASSSYLSGMGDTQYF. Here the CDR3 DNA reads TGTGCCAGCAGCTCCTACTTGAGCGGGATGGGAGATACGCAGTATTTT.

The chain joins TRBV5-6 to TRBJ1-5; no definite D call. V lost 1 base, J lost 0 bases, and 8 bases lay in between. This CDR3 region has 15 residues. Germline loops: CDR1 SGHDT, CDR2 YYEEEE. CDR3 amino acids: CASSLSVISNQPQHF. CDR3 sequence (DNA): TGTGCCAGCAGCTTGTCGGTGATTAGCAATCAGCCCCAGCATTTT. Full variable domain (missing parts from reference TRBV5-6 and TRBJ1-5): DAGVTQSPTHLIKTRGQQVTLRCSPKSGHDTVSWYQQALGQGPQFIFQYYEEEERQRGNFPDRFSGHQFPNYSSELNVNALLLGDSALYLCASSLSVISNQPQHFGDGTRLSIL.

CDR3 nucleotide sequence: TGTGCCAGCAGCTTCGGGGGCCTCAATGAGCAGTTCTTC. Its protein is CASSFGGLNEQFF. The rearrangement links TRBV7-6 to TRBJ2-1, with D tentatively TRBD1 or TRBD2 (6 bases each). Trimming cost V 3 bases and J 6 bases, with 9 bases left between them. The germline gives CDR1 SGHVS, CDR2 FNYEAQ. The CDR3 covers 13 residues.

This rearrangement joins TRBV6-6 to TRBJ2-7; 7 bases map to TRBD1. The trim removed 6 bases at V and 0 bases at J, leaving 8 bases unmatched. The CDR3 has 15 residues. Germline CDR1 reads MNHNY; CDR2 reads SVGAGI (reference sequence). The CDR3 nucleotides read TGTGCCAGCAGCCGAACAGGGGATTCCTCCTACGAGCAGTACTTC. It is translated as CASSRTGDSSYEQYF.

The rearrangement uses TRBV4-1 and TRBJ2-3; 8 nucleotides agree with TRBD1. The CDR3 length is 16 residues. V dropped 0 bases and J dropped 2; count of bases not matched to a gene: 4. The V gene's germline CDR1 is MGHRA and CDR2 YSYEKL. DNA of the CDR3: TGCGCCAGCAGCCAAGAAGACAGGGGATTCACAGATACGCAGTATTTT. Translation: CASSQEDRGFTDTQYF.

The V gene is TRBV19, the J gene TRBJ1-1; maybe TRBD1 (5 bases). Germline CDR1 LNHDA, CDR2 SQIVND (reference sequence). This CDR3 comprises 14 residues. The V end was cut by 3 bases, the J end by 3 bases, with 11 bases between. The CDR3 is CASSIGATDTEAFF. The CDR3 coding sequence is TGTGCCAGTAGTATCGGGGCCACCGACACTGAAGCTTTCTTT.

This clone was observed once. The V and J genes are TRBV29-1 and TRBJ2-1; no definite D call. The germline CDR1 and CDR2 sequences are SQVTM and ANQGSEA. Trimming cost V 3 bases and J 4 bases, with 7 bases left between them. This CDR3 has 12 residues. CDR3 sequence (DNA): TGCAGCGTTGATCTTTCTTACAATGAGCAGTTCTTC. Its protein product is CSVDLSYNEQFF.

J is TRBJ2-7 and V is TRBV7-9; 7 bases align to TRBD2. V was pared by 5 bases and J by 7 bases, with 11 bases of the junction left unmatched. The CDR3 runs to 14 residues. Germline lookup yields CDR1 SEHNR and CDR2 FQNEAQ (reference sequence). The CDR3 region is CASSARTSPGEQYF. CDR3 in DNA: TGTGCCAGCAGCGCCCGGACTAGTCCTGGGGAGCAGTACTTC.

For the CDR3, the DNA is TGCGCCAGCAGTACAGAAGGAACAGACCGTACCTACGAGCAGTACTTC. It translates to CASSTEGTDRTYEQYF. The rearrangement uses TRBV5-1 and TRBJ2-7; D is unclear. With 5 bases removed from V and 2 bases from J, the gap between germline ends came to 20 bases. Germline CDR1 reads SGHRS; CDR2 reads YFSETQ. The CDR3 covers 16 residues. The full variable domain, with the rest looked up from reference TRBV5-1 and TRBJ2-7, is KAGVTQTPRYLIKTRGQQVTLSCSPISGHRSVSWYQQTPGQGLQFLFEYFSETQRNKGNFPGRFSGRQFSNSRSEMNVSTLELGDSALYLCASSTEGTDRTYEQYFGPGTRLTVT.

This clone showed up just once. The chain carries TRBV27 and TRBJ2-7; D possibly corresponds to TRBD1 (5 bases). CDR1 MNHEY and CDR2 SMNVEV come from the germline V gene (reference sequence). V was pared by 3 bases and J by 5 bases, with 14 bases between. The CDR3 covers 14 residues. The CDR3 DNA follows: TGTGCCAGCAGTTTGGATCAGGGAAGAAACGAGCAGTACTTC. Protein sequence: CASSLDQGRNEQYF.

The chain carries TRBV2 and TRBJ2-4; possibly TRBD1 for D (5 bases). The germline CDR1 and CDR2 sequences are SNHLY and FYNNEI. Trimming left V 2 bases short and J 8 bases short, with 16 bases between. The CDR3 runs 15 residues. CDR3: CASSERLGVADIQYF. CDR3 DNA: TGTGCCAGCAGTGAACGTCTAGGGGTTGCCGACATTCAGTACTTC. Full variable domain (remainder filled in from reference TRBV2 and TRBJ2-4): EPEVTQTPSHQVTQMGQEVILRCVPISNHLYFYWYRQILGQKVEFLVSFYNNEISEKSEIFDDQFSVERPDGSNFTLKIRSTKLEDSAMYFCASSERLGVADIQYFGAGTRLSVL.

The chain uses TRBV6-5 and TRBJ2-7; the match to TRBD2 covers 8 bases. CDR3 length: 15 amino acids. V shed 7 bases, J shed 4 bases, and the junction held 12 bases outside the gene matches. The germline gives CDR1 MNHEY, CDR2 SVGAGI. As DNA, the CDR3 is TGTGCCAGCATATTATCCACCGCGGGGGGTTACGAGCAGTACTTC. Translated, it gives CASILSTAGGYEQYF.

CDR3 DNA: TGTGCCAGCAGTGGCAGGGCTAACACCGGGGAGCTGTTTTTT. Translation: CASSGRANTGELFF. The rearrangement uses TRBV6-4 and TRBJ2-2; a weak D match, TRBD1 (5 bases). CDR3 length equals 14 residues. Germline lookup yields CDR1 MRHNA and CDR2 SNTAGT. V lost 4 bases and J lost 2, with 8 bases in between.

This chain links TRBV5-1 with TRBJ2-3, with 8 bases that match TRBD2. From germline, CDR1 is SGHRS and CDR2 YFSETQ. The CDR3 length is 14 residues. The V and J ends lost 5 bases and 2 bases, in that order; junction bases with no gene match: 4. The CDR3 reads CASRAGGATDTQYF. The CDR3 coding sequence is TGCGCCAGCAGGGCGGGGGGAGCCACAGATACGCAGTATTTT.

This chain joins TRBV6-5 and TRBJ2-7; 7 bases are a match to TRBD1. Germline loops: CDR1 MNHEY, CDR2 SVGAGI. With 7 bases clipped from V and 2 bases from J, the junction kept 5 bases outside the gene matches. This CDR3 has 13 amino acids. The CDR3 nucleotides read TGTGCCAGCAAAAAGCAGGGGGCCTACGAGCAGTACTTC. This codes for CASKKQGAYEQYF.

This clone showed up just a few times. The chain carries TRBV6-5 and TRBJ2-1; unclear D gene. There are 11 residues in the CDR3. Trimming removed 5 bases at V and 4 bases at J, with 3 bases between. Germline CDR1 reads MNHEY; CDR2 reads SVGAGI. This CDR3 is CASSQYNEQFF. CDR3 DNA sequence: TGTGCCAGCAGTCAGTACAATGAGCAGTTCTTC.

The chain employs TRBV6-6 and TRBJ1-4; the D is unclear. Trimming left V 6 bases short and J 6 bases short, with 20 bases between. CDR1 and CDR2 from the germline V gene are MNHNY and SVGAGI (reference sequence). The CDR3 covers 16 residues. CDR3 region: CASSHAPAVNYEKLFF. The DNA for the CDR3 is TGTGCCAGCAGCCACGCCCCCGCCGTGAACTATGAAAAACTGTTTTTT.

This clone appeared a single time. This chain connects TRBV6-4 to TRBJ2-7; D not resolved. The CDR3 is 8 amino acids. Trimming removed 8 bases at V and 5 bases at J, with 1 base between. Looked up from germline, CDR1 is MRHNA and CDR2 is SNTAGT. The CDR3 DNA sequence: TGTGCCAGCGACGAGCAGTACTTC. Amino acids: CASDEQYF.

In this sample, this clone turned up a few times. CDR3 coding DNA: TGTGCCAGCAGCCAAGATCGGATTGGGAGCTCTCCTTACAATGAGCAGTTCTTC. This sequence encodes CASSQDRIGSSPYNEQFF. This chain joins TRBV4-2 and TRBJ2-1; possibly TRBD2 for D (5 bases). The CDR3 has 18 residues. V was pared by 0 bases and J by 4 bases, with 19 bases between. Germline V gene data show CDR1 as LGHNA and CDR2 as YNFKEQ.

CDR3 region: CASSLFSPAGEGDNEQFF. As DNA, the CDR3 is TGCGCCAGCAGCCTATTCTCCCCCGCGGGAGAGGGAGACAATGAGCAGTTCTTC. This rearrangement joins TRBV4-3 to TRBJ2-1, with TRBD2 matching over 7 bases. The CDR3 loop spans 18 amino acids. The V gene's germline CDR1 is LGHNA and CDR2 YSLEER. V lost 4 bases and J lost 5; bases outside the gene matches: 17.